This TCR beta chain originates from a study of human T cells and chemical hapten exposure. Study in general: How much TCR each sample yielded varied, mostly because pooled library volumes differed slightly.

TCRdb called the RACE reads again in MiXCR, with one record for every CDR3 protein. The sample includes 70,000 or so distinct CDR3 sequences, 11% seen only once; the top ten take 1.4%. Described time point: patch test 3, about 24 weeks after DPC sensitization. The treatment was: therapeutic diphenylcyclopropenone sensitization with weekly scalp DPC. This clonotype was found a few times. Sequencing was performed on whole blood, taken in connection with sensitization to the hapten diphenylcyclopropenone (DPC). The source of this sequence is a woman between 50 and 59 years old with alopecia areata. Some clones in this sample may be carry-over from other donors' samples.

DNA for the CDR3: TGTGCCATCGGAAGGGACGGGTTATATGGCTACACCTTC. This encodes CAIGRDGLYGYTF. The chain joins TRBV10-3 to TRBJ1-2; tentative D call: TRBD1 (5 bases). V lost 8 bases to trimming and J lost 5 bases, with 15 bases between them. CDR3 length: 13 amino acids. CDR1 ENHRY and CDR2 SYGVKD come from the germline V gene.